The subject of this entry is one T cell receptor (beta chain). V was trimmed by 5 bases and J by 2 bases, leaving 16 bases between them. Germline CDR1 and CDR2: SGHAT and FQNNGV. The length of the CDR3 is 15 residues. This sample was included in a study of blood T cell repertoires in COVID-19. In the study overall: From the United States, Italy and Spain came samples of acute and convalescent COVID-19. PBMCs, B-cell-depleted T cells, or T cells were the source of the cDNA or gDNA that made up the material.

Method: immunoSEQ multiplex PCR; TCRdb's copy keeps in-frame clones and lacks some. Of roughly 260,000 clones listed, 91% were seen once; the top ten hold 2.6%. This chain joins TRBV11-2 and TRBJ2-7; D is uncertain. The specimen sequenced was peripheral blood. The sequence derives from a young adult with COVID-19, enrolled during active disease. The CDR3 DNA follows: TGTGCCAGCAGCCACGGCCACAGCCATCCCTACGAGCAGTACTTC. Translation: CASSHGHSHPYEQYF.